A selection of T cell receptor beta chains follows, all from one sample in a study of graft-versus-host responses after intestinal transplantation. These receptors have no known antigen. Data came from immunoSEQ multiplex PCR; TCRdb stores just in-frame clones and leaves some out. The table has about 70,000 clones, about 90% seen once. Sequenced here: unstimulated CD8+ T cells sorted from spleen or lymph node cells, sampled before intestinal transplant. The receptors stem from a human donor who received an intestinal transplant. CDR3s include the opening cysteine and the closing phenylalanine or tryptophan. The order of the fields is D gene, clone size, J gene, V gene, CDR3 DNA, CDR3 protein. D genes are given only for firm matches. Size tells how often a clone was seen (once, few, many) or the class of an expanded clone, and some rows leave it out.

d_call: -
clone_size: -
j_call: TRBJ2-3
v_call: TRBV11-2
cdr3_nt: TGTGCCAGCGGCGGGGGCCTTAGCACAGATACGCAGTATTTT
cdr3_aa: CASGGGLSTDTQYF

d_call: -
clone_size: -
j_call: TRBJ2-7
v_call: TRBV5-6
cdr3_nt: TGTGCCAGCAGCTTCAACTCCTACGAGCAGTACTTC
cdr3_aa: CASSFNSYEQYF

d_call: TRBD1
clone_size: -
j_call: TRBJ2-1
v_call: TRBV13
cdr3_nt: TGTGCCAGCAGCTTACAGTTAGGGGGCCGCGACAATGAGCAGTTCTTC
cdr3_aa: CASSLQLGGRDNEQFF

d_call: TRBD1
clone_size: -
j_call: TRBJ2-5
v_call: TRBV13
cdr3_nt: TGTGCCAGCAGCCCACAGGGGGGAGGCCGGGCGCAAAGAATACAAGAGACCCAGTACTTC
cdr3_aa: CASSPQGGGRAQRIQETQYF

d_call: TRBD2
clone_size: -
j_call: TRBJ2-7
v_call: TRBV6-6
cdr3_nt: TGTGCCAGCAGTTCCTTAGGCCCTAGCGGGGGGGAACAGTACTTC
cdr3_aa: CASSSLGPSGGEQYF

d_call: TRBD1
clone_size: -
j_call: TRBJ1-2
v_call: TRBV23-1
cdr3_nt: TGCGCCAGCGCGAGACAGGGGGGTGACTATGGCTACACCTTC
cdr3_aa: CASARQGGDYGYTF

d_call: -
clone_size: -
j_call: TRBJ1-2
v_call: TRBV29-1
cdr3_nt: TGCAGCGCCCGGACAGCTAGCTATGGCTACACCTTC
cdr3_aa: CSARTASYGYTF

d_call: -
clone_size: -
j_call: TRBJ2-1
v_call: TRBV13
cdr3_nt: TGTGCCAGCACCCTAGGGGTCCGAGACAGGGAGCAGTTCTTC
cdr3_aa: CASTLGVRDREQFF

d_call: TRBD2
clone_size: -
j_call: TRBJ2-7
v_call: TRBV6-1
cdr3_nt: TGTGCCAGCAGGCCCGGGACTAGCTACGAGCAGTACTTC
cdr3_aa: CASRPGTSYEQYF

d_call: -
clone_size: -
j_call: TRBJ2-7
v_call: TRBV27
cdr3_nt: TGTGCCAGCAGCCCGGTCGGGCAGGGGTCCTACGAGCAGTACTTC
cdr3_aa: CASSPVGQGSYEQYF

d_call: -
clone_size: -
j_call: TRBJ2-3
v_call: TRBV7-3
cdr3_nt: TGTGCCAGCAGTTCGGTCGGGGGTCCCACAGATACGCAGTATTTT
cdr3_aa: CASSSVGGPTDTQYF

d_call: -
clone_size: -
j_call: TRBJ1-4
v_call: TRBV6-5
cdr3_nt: TGTGCCAGCAGCCCTCGACTGTGGGAAAAACTGTTTTTT
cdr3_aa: CASSPRLWEKLFF

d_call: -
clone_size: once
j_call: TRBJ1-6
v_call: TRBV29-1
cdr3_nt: TGCAGCGTTTCCCCCCAGAAAAATTCACCCCTCCACTTT
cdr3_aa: CSVSPQKNSPLHF

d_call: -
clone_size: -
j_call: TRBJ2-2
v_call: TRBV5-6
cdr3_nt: TGTGCCAGCAGCTTACTTGGGACTTCTAGCTCCGGGGAGCTGTTTTTT
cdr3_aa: CASSLLGTSSSGELFF

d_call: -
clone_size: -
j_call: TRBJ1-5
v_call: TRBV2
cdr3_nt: TGTGCCAGCAGTGAAGTTGGGACTCTGGTCCAGCCCCAGCATTTT
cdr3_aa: CASSEVGTLVQPQHF

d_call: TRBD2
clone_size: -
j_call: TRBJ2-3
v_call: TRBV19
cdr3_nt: TGTGCCAGTAGTATGATTGGGGTAGCGGGGCACACAGATACGCAGTATTTT
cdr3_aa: CASSMIGVAGHTDTQYF

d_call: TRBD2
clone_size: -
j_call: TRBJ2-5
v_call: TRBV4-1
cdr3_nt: TGCGCCAGCAGCCACCTGGGACTAGCGGGGGGGATCCCCCAGTACTTC
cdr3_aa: CASSHLGLAGGIPQYF

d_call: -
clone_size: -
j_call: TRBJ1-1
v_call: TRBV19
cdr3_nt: TGTGCCAGTAGTTGGACCGCGGGGGAAACTGAAGCTTTCTTT
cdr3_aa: CASSWTAGETEAFF

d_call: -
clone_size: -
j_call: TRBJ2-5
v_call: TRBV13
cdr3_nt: TGTGCCAGCAGCTTAGCCATGCAGGGCCGGTGGGAGACCCAGTACTTC
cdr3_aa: CASSLAMQGRWETQYF

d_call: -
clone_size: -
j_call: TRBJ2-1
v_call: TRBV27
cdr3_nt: TGTGCCAGCAGTTTATTTCGGGACAATGAGCAGTTCTTC
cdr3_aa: CASSLFRDNEQFF

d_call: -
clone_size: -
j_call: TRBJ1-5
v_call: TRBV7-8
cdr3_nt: TGTGCCAGCAGCTTAGGGAGGGACCAAAAAAGCAATCAGCCCCAGCATTTT
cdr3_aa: CASSLGRDQKSNQPQHF

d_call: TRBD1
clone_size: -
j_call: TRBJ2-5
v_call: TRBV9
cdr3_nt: TGTGCCAGCGGAGGGACAGGGGGAAGGGAGCAGTACTTC
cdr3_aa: CASGGTGGREQYF

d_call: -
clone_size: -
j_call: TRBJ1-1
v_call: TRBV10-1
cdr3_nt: TGCGCCAGCAGTGAGTCGCGGGGAACTGAAGCTTTCTTT
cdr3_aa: CASSESRGTEAFF

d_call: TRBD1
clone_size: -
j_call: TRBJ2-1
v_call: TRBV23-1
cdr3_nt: TGCGCCAGCAGTCCCTTGACAGGGAAGGAGCAGTTCTTC
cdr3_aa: CASSPLTGKEQFF

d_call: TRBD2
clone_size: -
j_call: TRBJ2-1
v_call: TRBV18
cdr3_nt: TGTGCCAGCTCCCCGGGGGGGGATGTTTACAATGAGCAGTTCTTC
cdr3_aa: CASSPGGDVYNEQFF

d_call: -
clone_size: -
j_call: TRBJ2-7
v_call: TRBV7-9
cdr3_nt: TGTGCCAGCAGCCCGCTCTGGGGACTGTACGAGCAGTACTTC
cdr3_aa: CASSPLWGLYEQYF

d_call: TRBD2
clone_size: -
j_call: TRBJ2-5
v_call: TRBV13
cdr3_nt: TGTGCCAGCAGCTCGGGGGGGACCCAGTACTTC
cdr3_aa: CASSSGGTQYF

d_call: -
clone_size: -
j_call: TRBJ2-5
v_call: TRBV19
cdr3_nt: TGTGCCAGTGGGCTAGCTTCGGAGACCCAGTACTTC
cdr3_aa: CASGLASETQYF

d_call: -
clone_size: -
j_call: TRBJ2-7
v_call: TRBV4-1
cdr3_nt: TGCGCCAGCAGCCAAGTGGAGTTGAGCTCCTACGAGCAGTACTTC
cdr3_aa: CASSQVELSSYEQYF

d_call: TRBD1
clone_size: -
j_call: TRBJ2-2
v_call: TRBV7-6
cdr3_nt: TGTGCCAGCAGCTCCCAACATGGGGGACAGAGGAACACCGGGGAGCTGTTTTTT
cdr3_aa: CASSSQHGGQRNTGELFF

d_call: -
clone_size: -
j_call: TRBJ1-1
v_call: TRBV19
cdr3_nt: TGTGCCAGTAGTATCTTTTGGCAGGGGAACACTGAAGCTTTCTTT
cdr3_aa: CASSIFWQGNTEAFF

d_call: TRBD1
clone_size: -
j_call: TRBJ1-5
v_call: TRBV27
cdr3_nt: TGTGCCAGCAGTCCCAAGACAGGGACGTCGAGCAATCAGCCCCAGCATTTT
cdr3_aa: CASSPKTGTSSNQPQHF

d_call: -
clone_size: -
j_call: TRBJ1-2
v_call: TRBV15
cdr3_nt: TGTGCCACCAGCCCGTCTCGCGGCCTTAACTATGGCTACACCTTC
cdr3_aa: CATSPSRGLNYGYTF

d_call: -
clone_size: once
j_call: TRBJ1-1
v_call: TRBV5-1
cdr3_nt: TGCGCCAGCAGCTTGGACGGTGGCACTGAAGCTTTCTTT
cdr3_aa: CASSLDGGTEAFF

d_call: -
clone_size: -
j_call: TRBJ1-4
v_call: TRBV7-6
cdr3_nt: TGTGCCAGCAGCTTACTAAATGAAAAACTGTTTTTT
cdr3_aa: CASSLLNEKLFF

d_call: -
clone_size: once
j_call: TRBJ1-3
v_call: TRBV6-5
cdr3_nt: TGTGCCAGCAGGCTATTAGGGGGGGACGGAAACACCATATATTTT
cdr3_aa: CASRLLGGDGNTIYF

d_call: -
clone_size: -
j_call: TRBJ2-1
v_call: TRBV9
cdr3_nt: TGTGCCAGCAGATCGGAGGGAAACAATGAGCAGTTCTTC
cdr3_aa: CASRSEGNNEQFF

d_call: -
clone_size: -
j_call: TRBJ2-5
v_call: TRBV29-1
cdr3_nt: TGCAGCGTTGCGGGGTTACGGGAGACCCAGTACTTC
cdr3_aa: CSVAGLRETQYF

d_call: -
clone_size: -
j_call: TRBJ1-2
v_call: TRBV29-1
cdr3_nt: TGCAGCGTTGAAGAGGAGTTCCCTGGCTACACCTTC
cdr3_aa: CSVEEEFPGYTF

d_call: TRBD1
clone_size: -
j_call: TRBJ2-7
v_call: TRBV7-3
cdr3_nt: TGTGCCAGCAGCCTGACAGGGTCCCACGAGCAGTACTTC
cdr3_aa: CASSLTGSHEQYF

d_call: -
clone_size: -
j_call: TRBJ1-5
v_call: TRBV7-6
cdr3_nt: TGTGCCAGCAGCCTCTCGAGAGATCAGCCCCAGCATTTT
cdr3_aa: CASSLSRDQPQHF

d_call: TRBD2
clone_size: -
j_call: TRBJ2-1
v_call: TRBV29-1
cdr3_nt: TGCAGCGCTTTAGCGGGGGGGATCGGTGAGCAGTTCTTC
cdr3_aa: CSALAGGIGEQFF

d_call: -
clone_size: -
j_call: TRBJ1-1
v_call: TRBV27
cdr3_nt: TGTGCCAGCAGTTTTTCAGGGCCCCCTGAAGCTTTCTTT
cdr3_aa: CASSFSGPPEAFF

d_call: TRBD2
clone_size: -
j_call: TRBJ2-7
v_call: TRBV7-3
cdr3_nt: TGTGCCAGCAGCCTCCCGCCGACTAGCGGGGGGGCCTTCTACGAGCAGTACTTC
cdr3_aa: CASSLPPTSGGAFYEQYF

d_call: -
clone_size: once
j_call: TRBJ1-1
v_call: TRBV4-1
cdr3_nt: TGCGCCAGCAGCCAAGACGCTTGGCTTGAAGCTTTCTTT
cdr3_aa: CASSQDAWLEAFF

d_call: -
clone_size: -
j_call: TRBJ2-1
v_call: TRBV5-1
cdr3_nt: TGCGCCAGCAGCTTGTTGGGGACAGAGCAGTTCTTC
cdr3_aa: CASSLLGTEQFF

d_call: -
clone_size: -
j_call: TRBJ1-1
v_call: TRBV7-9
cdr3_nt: TGTGCCAGCAGCTCCGGAGGGGAAGCTTTCTTT
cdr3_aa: CASSSGGEAFF

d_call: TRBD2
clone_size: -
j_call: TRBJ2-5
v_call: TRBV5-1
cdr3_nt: TGCGCCAGCAGCTTGGCAGCGGGGGGTACGGAGACCCAGTACTTC
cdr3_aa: CASSLAAGGTETQYF